Following are 32 T cell receptor beta chains from one sample sequenced in a study of T cells expressing NK-cell markers. TCRdb re-called the 5' RACE reads; every CDR3 protein appears as one record, without DNA. The sample has under 200,000 distinct CDR3 sequences; the top ten hold roughly 20%. Sequencing input: blood T cells: a sorted CD56 or NKG2C T cell subset, CD4+ or CD8+ T cells, or bulk PBMC T cells (not recorded which). These receptors came from a woman aged 18 to 75 in good health.

The rearrangement joins TRBV20-1 to TRBJ1-5. Germline V gene data show CDR1 as DFQATT and CDR2 as SNEGSKA (reference sequence). The CDR3 has 13 residues. The CDR3 loop is CSATRGSNQPQHF.

The chain combines TRBV3-1 with TRBJ2-3; TCRdb's D call, TRBD2, is unchecked because there is no DNA. The CDR3 totals 18 residues. Per the germline V gene, CDR1 is LGHDT and CDR2 is YNNKEL (reference sequence). This CDR3 is CASSQDASGGRGTDTQYF.

The CDR3 loop is CATSGAGRHTGELFF. The V gene is TRBV15, the J gene TRBJ2-2; TCRdb proposes TRBD1, but this gene call is untestable without DNA. The CDR3 length is 15 residues. Per the germline V gene, CDR1 is LNHNV and CDR2 is YYDKDF (reference sequence). Full variable domain (rest looked up from reference TRBV15 and TRBJ2-2): DAMVIQNPRYQVTQFGKPVTLSCSQTLNHNVMYWYQQKSSQAPKLLFHYYDKDFNNEADTPDNFQSRRPNTSFCFLDIRSPGLGDTAMYLCATSGAGRHTGELFFGEGSRLTVL.

The CDR3 protein is CASSVASGTSGSWINTGELFF. The chain carries TRBV9 and TRBJ2-2; the D call of TRBD2 rests on TCRdb alone, since no DNA is present to check it. The V gene's germline CDR1 is SGDLS and CDR2 YYNGEE. This CDR3 region has 21 residues.

The chain is built from TRBV6-1 and TRBJ2-2; with no DNA, the TCRdb D assignment of TRBD1 cannot be verified. The CDR3 loop spans 15 amino acids. CDR1 MNHNS and CDR2 SASEGT come from the germline V gene. The CDR3 spells CASSAGHWTSGELFF.

The chain couples TRBV4-1 to TRBJ1-2; TCRdb calls TRBD1, which cannot be checked without DNA. Germline V gene sequence: CDR1 MGHRA, CDR2 YSYEKL. This CDR3 region has 18 residues. CDR3 sequence reads: CASSQPPGQGASNYGYTF.

This rearrangement joins TRBV3-1 to TRBJ1-3; the D call of TRBD1 rests on TCRdb alone, since no DNA is present to check it. CDR3 length: 15 amino acids. Germline V gene lookup returns CDR1 LGHDT and CDR2 YNNKEL (reference sequence). The CDR3 loop reads CASSPGTGMGNTIYF.

This chain links TRBV9 with TRBJ2-6. Germline CDR1 SGDLS, CDR2 YYNGEE. The CDR3 totals 16 residues. The chain's CDR3 is CASSVAGNSGANVLTF. Full variable domain (missing parts from reference TRBV9 and TRBJ2-6): DSGVTQTPKHLITATGQRVTLRCSPRSGDLSVYWYQQSLDQGLQFLIQYYNGEERAKGNILERFSAQQFPDLHSELNLSSLELGDSALYFCASSVAGNSGANVLTFGAGSRLTVL.

This CDR3 reads CASSPRDRSSTDTQYF. The rearrangement joins TRBV6-1 to TRBJ2-3; TCRdb lists TRBD1, though no DNA is available to test this call. Germline loops: CDR1 MNHNS, CDR2 SASEGT. The CDR3 has 16 amino acids.

The J gene is TRBJ1-1, the V gene TRBV5-1; TCRdb lists TRBD1, though no DNA is available to test this call. From germline, CDR1 is SGHRS and CDR2 YFSETQ. The CDR3 spans 15 residues. This CDR3 is CASTPGHSFNTEAFF.

The rearrangement joins TRBV7-9 to TRBJ1-1. Germline V gene sequence: CDR1 SEHNR, CDR2 FQNEAQ (reference sequence). This CDR3 has 14 amino acids. The CDR3 reads CASSLETLNTEAFF.

The chain combines TRBV7-2 with TRBJ2-2; TCRdb's assignment of TRBD2 cannot be checked, as there is no DNA. The CDR3 runs to 13 residues. Germline assignment: CDR1 SGHTA and CDR2 FQGNSA. This CDR3 is CALVQAGTGELFF.

The chain has TRBV6-1 and TRBJ1-5; TCRdb's assignment of TRBD1 cannot be checked, as there is no DNA. This CDR3 has 15 residues. Germline CDR1 MNHNS, CDR2 SASEGT. CDR3 region: CASSPAGASNQPQHF.

The chain combines TRBV12-3 or TRBV12-4 with TRBJ1-4; TCRdb returns TRBD1, unconfirmable since there is no DNA. The CDR3 sequence is 16 residues long. The CDR3 region is CASSSGTRTGGEKLFF.

The chain combines TRBV28 with TRBJ2-7; TCRdb proposes TRBD2, but this gene call is untestable without DNA. CDR3 length: 13 amino acids. Germline V lookup: CDR1 MDHEN, CDR2 SYDVKM. CDR3 amino acids: CATLAGTTYEQYF.

V and J are TRBV7-3 and TRBJ2-3; TCRdb's D call of TRBD1 is untestable without DNA. The CDR3 contains 16 residues. From germline, CDR1 is SGHTA and CDR2 FQGTGA. This CDR3 reads CASSLNQGRGTDTQYF.

The chain has TRBV5-1 and TRBJ1-1; absent DNA, TCRdb's TRBD1 call cannot be checked. The CDR3 loop spans 17 amino acids. CDR1 and CDR2 from the germline V gene are SGHRS and YFSETQ. The CDR3: CASSMTGTGGAGTEAFF.

V is TRBV27 and J is TRBJ2-3; TCRdb outputs TRBD1, but without DNA this stays unchecked. This CDR3 is 15 amino acids long. The germline V gene encodes CDR1 MNHEY and CDR2 SMNVEV (reference sequence). The CDR3: CASSSQGRGADTQYF.

V is TRBV6-1 and J is TRBJ1-4; the TRBD1 assignment by TCRdb is unverifiable without DNA. CDR3 size: 14 residues. Germline loops: CDR1 MNHNS, CDR2 SASEGT. Here the CDR3 reads CASRTGTGLEKLFF.

The gene calls are TRBV5-1 and TRBJ2-1. Germline loops: CDR1 SGHRS, CDR2 YFSETQ. The CDR3 has 15 amino acids. This chain's CDR3 is CASSPVGDPYNEQFF.

The V and J genes are TRBV24-1 and TRBJ2-3; no DNA is available, so the TRBD2 call from TCRdb remains unchecked. The CDR3 loop spans 15 amino acids. Germline values: CDR1 KGHDR, CDR2 SFDVKD. CDR3 loop: CATSATSSNQDTQYF.

This chain connects TRBV15 to TRBJ1-4. Germline-derived CDR1 and CDR2 are LNHNV and YYDKDF (reference sequence). CDR3 length: 14 amino acids. The CDR3 is CATSRGGFNEKLFF.

The J gene is TRBJ1-6, the V gene TRBV12-3 or TRBV12-4. This CDR3 is built from 12 residues. Here the CDR3 reads CASRGPVKPLHF.

The V and J genes are TRBV20-1 and TRBJ2-1; TCRdb proposes TRBD2, but this gene call is untestable without DNA. The CDR3 runs to 16 residues. In germline, CDR1 is DFQATT, CDR2 SNEGSKA (reference sequence). CDR3: CSAVTTLAGAMNEQFF.

This chain connects TRBV7-9 to TRBJ2-1. The CDR3 sequence is 11 residues long. Germline loops: CDR1 SEHNR, CDR2 FQNEAQ (reference sequence). The chain's CDR3 is CASSASLTQFF.

The rearrangement joins TRBV5-1 to TRBJ2-5; TCRdb reports TRBD2, a call that lacks DNA to check it against. Germline-derived CDR1 and CDR2 are SGHRS and YFSETQ. The CDR3 totals 17 residues. The CDR3 reads CASSPITSGDLQETQYF.

The chain is built from TRBV5-6 and TRBJ1-6; TCRdb's D call of TRBD1 is untestable without DNA. Germline assignment: CDR1 SGHDT and CDR2 YYEEEE. The CDR3 consists of 14 residues. This CDR3 is CASSAGTGVSPLHF.

The rearrangement joins TRBV7-9 to TRBJ2-7; TCRdb's D gene call, TRBD1, goes unchecked for lack of DNA. This CDR3 has 15 amino acids. Germline V CDR1 and CDR2: SEHNR, FQNEAQ (reference sequence). CDR3 sequence reads: CASSVPGGVSYEQYF.

The V gene is TRBV6-5, the J gene TRBJ2-2; there is no DNA to check the TCRdb D call of TRBD1. CDR3 length equals 14 residues. The germline gives CDR1 MNHEY, CDR2 SVGAGI. The CDR3 protein is CASSYTGFTGELFF.

The chain couples TRBV15 to TRBJ1-1. This CDR3 is built from 11 residues. Germline CDR1 and CDR2: LNHNV and YYDKDF (reference sequence). This CDR3 is CATSLHAEAFF.

CDR3 amino acids: CASSQDIAADTQYF. The gene calls are TRBV3-1 and TRBJ2-3; the D call from TCRdb, TRBD2, cannot be confirmed without DNA. The CDR3 covers 14 residues. The germline CDR1 and CDR2 sequences are LGHDT and YNNKEL (reference sequence).

This rearrangement joins TRBV20-1 to TRBJ2-3. Germline V gene sequence: CDR1 DFQATT, CDR2 SNEGSKA (reference sequence). CDR3 size: 14 residues. CDR3 amino acids: CSASSMTSTDTQYF.